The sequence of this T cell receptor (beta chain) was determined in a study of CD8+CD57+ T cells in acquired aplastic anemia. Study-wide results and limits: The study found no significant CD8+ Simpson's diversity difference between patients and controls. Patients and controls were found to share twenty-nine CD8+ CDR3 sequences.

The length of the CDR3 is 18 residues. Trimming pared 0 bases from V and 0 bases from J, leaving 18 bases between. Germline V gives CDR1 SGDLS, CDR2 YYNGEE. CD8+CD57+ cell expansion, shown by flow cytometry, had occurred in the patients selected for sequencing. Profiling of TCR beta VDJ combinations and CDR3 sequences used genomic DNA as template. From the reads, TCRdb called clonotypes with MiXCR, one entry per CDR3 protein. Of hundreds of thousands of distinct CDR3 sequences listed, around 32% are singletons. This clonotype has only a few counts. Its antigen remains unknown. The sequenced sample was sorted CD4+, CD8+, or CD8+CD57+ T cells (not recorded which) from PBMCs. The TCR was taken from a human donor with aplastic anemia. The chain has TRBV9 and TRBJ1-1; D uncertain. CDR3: CASSVATIGLGMNTEAFF. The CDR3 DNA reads TGTGCCAGCAGCGTAGCTACGATTGGGCTAGGGATGAACACTGAAGCTTTCTTT.